These 26 T cell receptor beta chains came from one sample sequenced in a study of identical twins. Using its own MiXCR run on the 5' RACE reads, TCRdb lists one record per CDR3 protein. The sample holds around 340,000 distinct CDR3 sequences, about 12% seen once. A further study also used this sample, focusing on yellow fever vaccine responses in identical twins.

The sample taken for sequencing was CD8+ T cells sorted from blood. The origin of the receptors is a woman aged 18-29 years in good health.

This clonotype has more than one count but fewer than ten. The chain recombines TRBV10-3 with TRBJ2-7; the match to TRBD2 covers 7 bases. CDR1 is ENHRY, CDR2 SYGVKD, per germline. V trimming: 6 bases; J trimming: 3 bases; junction bases outside the gene matches: 11. The CDR3 sequence is 15 residues long. The DNA for the CDR3 is TGTGCCATCAGAAAGGAAGCGGGATCCCTCTACGAGCAGTACTTC. It yields the protein CAIRKEAGSLYEQYF.

This clonotype was recorded a few times. The chain combines TRBV4-1 with TRBJ2-2; TRBD2 matches 13 bases. The CDR3 covers 18 residues. Germline values: CDR1 MGHRA, CDR2 YSYEKL. Trimming at V came to 4 bases and at J to 1 base, leaving 6 bases not matched to a gene. This CDR3 reads CASSPPRTSGGNTGELFF. The CDR3 DNA sequence: TGCGCCAGCAGCCCACCTAGGACTAGCGGGGGGAACACCGGGGAGCTGTTTTTT.

This clonotype has ten or more counts. V and J are TRBV12-3 or TRBV12-4 and TRBJ2-7, with TRBD1 matching over 9 bases. Losses at the gene ends were 5 bases for V and 3 bases for J; bases not matched to a gene: 5. The CDR3 has 14 residues. CDR3 sequence reads: CASSPGQGVYEQYV. CDR3 nucleotide sequence: TGTGCCAGCAGTCCGGGACAGGGAGTCTACGAGCAGTACGTC.

The chain is built from TRBV4-1 and TRBJ2-1; tentative D call: TRBD1 (6 bases). Trimming removed 0 bases at V and 9 bases at J, with 12 bases between. Germline lookup yields CDR1 MGHRA and CDR2 YSYEKL. This CDR3 comprises 14 residues. CDR3 region: CASSQDEGVGEQFF. DNA for the CDR3: TGCGCCAGCAGCCAAGATGAGGGGGTCGGTGAGCAGTTCTTC.

This clonotype was detected a few times. V and J are TRBV15 and TRBJ2-2; weak D call: TRBD2 (5 bases). Per germline, CDR1 LNHNV and CDR2 YYDKDF (reference sequence). CDR3 length: 13 amino acids. V was trimmed by 8 bases and J by 6 bases, leaving 13 bases between them. This CDR3 is CATGLLGSGELFF. The CDR3 bases are TGTGCCACCGGACTCCTAGGGTCCGGGGAGCTGTTTTTT.

This clonotype was observed at least ten times. This may arise from a read error, as a much more abundant clone is one base away. V gene TRBV12-3 or TRBV12-4 combines with J gene TRBJ2-1, with D unclear. The CDR3 is 13 amino acids. Trimming took 6 bases from V and 0 from J, leaving 6 bases between them. The CDR3 DNA follows: TGTGCCAGCAGCGCCAGCTCCTACAATGAGCAGTTCTTC. It is translated as CASSASSYNEQFF.

This clonotype has at least ten counts. The V and J genes are TRBV12-3 or TRBV12-4 and TRBJ2-7; weak D call: TRBD2 (5 bases). The CDR3 is 13 residues long. Trimming left V 6 bases short and J 3 bases short, with 12 bases between. CDR3 DNA sequence: TGTGCCAGCAGCCCATCACTAGGCTACGAGCAGTACTTC. As protein: CASSPSLGYEQYF.

V gene TRBV12-3 or TRBV12-4 combines with J gene TRBJ2-3; D may be TRBD1 or TRBD2 (6 bases each). V was trimmed by 6 bases and J by 0 bases, leaving 16 bases between them. This CDR3 is built from 16 residues. The CDR3 region is CASRSPGAASTDTQYF. As DNA, the CDR3 is TGTGCCAGCAGGTCCCCGGGGGCGGCTAGCACAGATACGCAGTATTTT.

V and J are TRBV12-3 or TRBV12-4 and TRBJ2-6, with D unclear. Trimming cost V 5 bases and J 9 bases, with 14 bases left between them. The CDR3 runs to 14 residues. The CDR3 region has the DNA TGTGCCAGCAGTCACAAGACGGTCTACAACGTCCTGACTTTC. Translating gives CASSHKTVYNVLTF.

The chain couples TRBV7-8 to TRBJ1-1, with unresolved D. Trimming stripped 8 bases from V and 6 bases from J, with 16 bases between. The CDR3 consists of 13 residues. Germline values: CDR1 SGHVS, CDR2 FQNEAQ. DNA of the CDR3: TGTGCCAGCTCAGCTTATACTCGCGCTGAAGCTTTCTTT. Translated, it gives CASSAYTRAEAFF.

This clonotype showed up just a few times. V usage is TRBV6-2 or TRBV6-3 and J usage is TRBJ2-2; 8 nucleotides align to TRBD2. The CDR3 covers 16 residues. V shed 0 bases and J 7 bases; nucleotides not matched to a gene: 7. Per the germline V gene, CDR1 is MNHEY and CDR2 is SVGEGT. CDR3 protein: CASSYSVAGTFGELFF. CDR3 bases: TGTGCCAGCAGTTACTCGGTAGCGGGGACTTTCGGGGAGCTGTTTTTT.

This clonotype occurred many times. V and J are TRBV3-1 and TRBJ2-1; 7 bases match TRBD1. The CDR3 loop spans 14 amino acids. V lost 7 bases to trimming and J lost 2 bases; unmatched junction nucleotides: 5. Germline V lookup: CDR1 LGHDT, CDR2 YNNKEL (reference sequence). CDR3 sequence: CASTYQGAYNEQFF. The CDR3 nucleotides read TGTGCCAGCACCTACCAGGGGGCCTACAATGAGCAGTTCTTC.

This clonotype was counted only a few times. The rearrangement joins TRBV9 to TRBJ1-1; D unresolved. Per germline, CDR1 SGDLS and CDR2 YYNGEE. Trimming pared 0 bases from V and 5 bases from J, leaving 8 bases between. The CDR3 consists of 13 residues. The DNA for the CDR3 is TGTGCCAGCAGCGTAGATCCGGGAACTGAAGCTTTCTTT. Protein product: CASSVDPGTEAFF.

This clonotype was counted many times. This chain uses TRBV3-1 with TRBJ1-2; possible D gene TRBD1, 5 bases. The CDR3 is 14 residues long. The ends were cut back, 4 bases at V and 4 bases at J, with 13 bases in the middle. Germline CDR1 reads LGHDT; CDR2 reads YNNKEL (reference sequence). The CDR3 reads CASSPEGVTYGYTF. The DNA of the CDR3 is TGTGCCAGCAGCCCCGAAGGGGTCACCTATGGCTACACCTTC. The full variable domain, its missing parts supplied by reference TRBV3-1 and TRBJ1-2, is DTAVSQTPKYLVTQMGNDKSIKCEQNLGHDTMYWYKQDSKKFLKIMFSYNNKELIINETVPNRFSPKSPDKAHLNLHINSLELGDSAVYFCASSPEGVTYGYTFGSGTRLTVV.

This clonotype turned up a few times. The genes are TRBV4-1 and TRBJ2-1; a weak D match, TRBD2 (6 bases). Germline CDR1 and CDR2: MGHRA and YSYEKL. Trimming removed 1 base from V and 3 bases from J, with 13 bases in between. CDR3 length: 16 residues. CDR3 bases: TGCGCCAGCAGCCAAGGGGACGGGAGTCTCTACAATGAGCAGTTCTTC. Its protein product is CASSQGDGSLYNEQFF.

The sample holds a few counts of this clonotype. The V and J genes are TRBV28 and TRBJ2-1, with 8 bases identical to TRBD2. Germline V lookup: CDR1 MDHEN, CDR2 SYDVKM. V was clipped by 6 bases and J by 5 bases; unmatched bases: 9. The length of the CDR3 is 15 residues. CDR3 sequence reads: CASSSGGEDNNEQFF. The CDR3 region has the DNA TGTGCCAGCAGCTCCGGGGGGGAGGATAACAATGAGCAGTTCTTC.

This chain links TRBV27 with TRBJ2-1, with a weak D call TRBD2 (5 bases). The CDR3 covers 16 residues. The V end lost 2 bases, the J end lost 2 bases, and 13 bases lay between the germline ends. Germline values: CDR1 MNHEY, CDR2 SMNVEV (reference sequence). CDR3: CASSLASGLPYNEQFF. Written as DNA, the CDR3 is TGTGCCAGCAGTTTAGCCAGCGGCCTCCCCTACAATGAGCAGTTCTTC.

This clonotype was counted many times. The chain links TRBV12-3 or TRBV12-4 to TRBJ2-2; possible D gene TRBD1, 6 bases. Deletions cut 4 bases from V and 0 bases from J, with 12 bases between. The CDR3 has 16 residues. The chain's CDR3 is CASSSKDRPNTGELFF. In DNA form, the CDR3 reads TGTGCCAGCAGTTCTAAGGACAGACCGAACACCGGGGAGCTGTTTTTT.

The chain joins TRBV7-9 to TRBJ1-4; no firm D call. The V end was cut by 1 base, the J end by 5 bases, with 11 bases between. Germline values: CDR1 SEHNR, CDR2 FQNEAQ (reference sequence). This CDR3 spans 15 amino acids. CDR3 nucleotides: TGTGCCAGCAGCTTAGATTTGGGCAGGAATGAAAAACTGTTTTTT. It yields the protein CASSLDLGRNEKLFF.

For the CDR3, the DNA is TGTGCCAGCAGTTTCAGGGGAGGTCGTTCTGGTGCTTTCTTT. It is translated as CASSFRGGRSGAFF. The chain uses TRBV27 and TRBJ1-1; possible D gene TRBD1, 6 bases. The CDR3 contains 14 residues. V was shortened by 3 bases and J by 11 bases, with 19 bases between the two germline ends. Germline V lookup: CDR1 MNHEY, CDR2 SMNVEV (reference sequence).

The chain joins TRBV3-1 to TRBJ2-5; unclear D gene. CDR1 is LGHDT and CDR2 is YNNKEL in the germline V gene (reference sequence). This CDR3 region has 13 residues. The V gene lost 5 bases and the J gene lost 5 bases, with 12 bases spanning the gap. The CDR3 DNA reads as TGTGCCAGCAGCAATACCGGCCGGGAGACCCAGTACTTC. This codes for CASSNTGRETQYF.

This chain joins TRBV12-3 or TRBV12-4 and TRBJ2-1; D possibly corresponds to TRBD1 (5 bases). The CDR3 has 12 residues. The V end lost 3 bases, the J end lost 9 bases, and 9 bases lay between the germline ends. The DNA of the CDR3 is TGTGCCAGCAGTTTTAGGGGTGGTGAGCAGTTCTTC. Its translation: CASSFRGGEQFF.

A single count supports this clonotype. Being one base from a much bigger clone, this may be a read error. This sequence joins TRBV6-1 and TRBJ2-3, with no clear D. Judging by the DNA end, TRBJ1-5 fits better; the J call may be wrong. Germline values: CDR1 MNHNS, CDR2 SASEGT. This CDR3 has 16 residues. The CDR3 loop reads CASSDPWQYSTDTQHF. The CDR3 bases are TGTGCCAGCAGTGATCCGTGGCAGTATTCCACAGATACGCAGCATTTT.

This clonotype was recorded many times. The chain couples TRBV28 to TRBJ2-3, with no clear D. This CDR3 comprises 14 residues. From germline, CDR1 is MDHEN and CDR2 SYDVKM. Trimming left V 10 bases short and J 1 base short, with 15 bases between. The CDR3 here is CATILDLGTDTQYF. In DNA form, the CDR3 reads TGTGCCACCATTTTGGATCTCGGCACAGATACGCAGTATTTT. Variable domain in full (rest from reference TRBV28 and TRBJ2-3): DVKVTQSSRYLVKRTGEKVFLECVQDMDHENMFWYRQDPGLGLRLIYFSYDVKMKEKGDIPEGYSVSREKKERFSLILESASTNQTSMYLCATILDLGTDTQYFGPGTRLTVL.

This clonotype was counted between two and nine times. The junction does not match germline at one end; this may be a read error. The V call is TRBV14, the J call TRBJ2-1; 7 bases fit TRBD2. The germline gives CDR1 SGHDN, CDR2 FVKESK. The CDR3 is 15 amino acids. DNA for the CDR3: TGTGCCAGCAGCCAAGCCAGCGGGGCCTACAATGAGCAGTTTTTC. This sequence encodes CASSQASGAYNEQFF.

There are a few counts of this clonotype. V usage is TRBV15 and J usage is TRBJ1-2; TRBD1 matches 8 bases. The CDR3 sequence is 15 residues long. Losses at the gene ends were 4 bases for V and 7 bases for J; bases not matched to a gene: 11. Germline V lookup: CDR1 LNHNV, CDR2 YYDKDF (reference sequence). The CDR3 DNA sequence: TGTGCCACCAGCACCGACGACAGGGGTGTGACTGGCTACACCTTC. Translation: CATSTDDRGVTGYTF.